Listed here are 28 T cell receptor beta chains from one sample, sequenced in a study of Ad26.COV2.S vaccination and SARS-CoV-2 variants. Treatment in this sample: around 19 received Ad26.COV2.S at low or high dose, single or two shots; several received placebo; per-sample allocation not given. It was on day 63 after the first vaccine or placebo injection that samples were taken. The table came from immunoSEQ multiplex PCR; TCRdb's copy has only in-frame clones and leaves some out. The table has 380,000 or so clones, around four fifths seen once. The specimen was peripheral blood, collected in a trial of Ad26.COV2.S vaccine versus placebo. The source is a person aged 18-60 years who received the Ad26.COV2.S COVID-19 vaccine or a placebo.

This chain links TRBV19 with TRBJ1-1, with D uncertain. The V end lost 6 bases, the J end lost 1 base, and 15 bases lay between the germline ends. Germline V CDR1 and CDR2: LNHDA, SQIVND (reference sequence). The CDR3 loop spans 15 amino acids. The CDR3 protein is CASRNHPTWNTEAFF. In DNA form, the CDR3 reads TGTGCCAGTAGAAACCATCCGACATGGAACACTGAAGCTTTCTTT. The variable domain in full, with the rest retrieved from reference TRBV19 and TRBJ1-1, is DGGITQSPKYLFRKEGQNVTLSCEQNLNHDAMYWYRQDPGQGLRLIYYSQIVNDFQKGDIAEGYSVSREKKESFPLTVTSAQKNPTAFYLCASRNHPTWNTEAFFGQGTRLTVV.

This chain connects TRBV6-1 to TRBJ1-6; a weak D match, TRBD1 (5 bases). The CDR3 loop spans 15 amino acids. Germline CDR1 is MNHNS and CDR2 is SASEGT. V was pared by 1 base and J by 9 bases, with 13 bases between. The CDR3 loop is CASSEDEGTRSPLHF. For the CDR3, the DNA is TGTGCCAGCAGTGAAGATGAAGGGACCCGTTCACCCCTCCACTTT.

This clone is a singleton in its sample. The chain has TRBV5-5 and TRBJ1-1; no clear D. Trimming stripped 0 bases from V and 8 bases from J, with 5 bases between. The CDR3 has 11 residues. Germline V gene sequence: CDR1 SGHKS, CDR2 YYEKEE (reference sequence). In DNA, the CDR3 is TGTGCCAGCAGCTTGGATACAGAAGCTTTCTTT. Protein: CASSLDTEAFF.

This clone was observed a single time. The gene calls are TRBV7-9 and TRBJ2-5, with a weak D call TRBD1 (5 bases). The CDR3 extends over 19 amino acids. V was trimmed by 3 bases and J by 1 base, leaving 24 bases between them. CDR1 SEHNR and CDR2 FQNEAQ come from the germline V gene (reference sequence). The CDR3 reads CASSFGPASAGSSQETQYF. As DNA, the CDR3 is TGTGCCAGCAGCTTCGGTCCAGCTTCCGCAGGGTCCTCCCAAGAGACCCAGTACTTC.

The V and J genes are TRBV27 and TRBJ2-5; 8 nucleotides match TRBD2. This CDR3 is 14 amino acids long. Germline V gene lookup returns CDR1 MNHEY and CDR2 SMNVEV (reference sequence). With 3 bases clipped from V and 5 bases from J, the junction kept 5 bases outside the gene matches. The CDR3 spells CASSFRGGLETQYF. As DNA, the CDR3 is TGTGCCAGCAGTTTTCGGGGGGGGCTGGAGACCCAGTACTTC.

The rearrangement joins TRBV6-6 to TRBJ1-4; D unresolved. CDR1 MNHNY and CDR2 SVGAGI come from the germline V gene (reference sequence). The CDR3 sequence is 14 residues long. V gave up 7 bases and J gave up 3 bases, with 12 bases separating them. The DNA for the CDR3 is TGTGCCAGCACCAGGCCGGTGCCTAATGAAAAACTGTTTTTT. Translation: CASTRPVPNEKLFF.

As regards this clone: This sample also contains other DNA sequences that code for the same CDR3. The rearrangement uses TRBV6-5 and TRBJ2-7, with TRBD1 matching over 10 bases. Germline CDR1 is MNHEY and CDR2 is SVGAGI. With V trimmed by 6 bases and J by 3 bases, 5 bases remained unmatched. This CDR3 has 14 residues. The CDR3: CASSPDRGSYEQYF. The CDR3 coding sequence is TGTGCCAGCAGCCCGGACAGGGGGAGCTACGAGCAGTACTTC.

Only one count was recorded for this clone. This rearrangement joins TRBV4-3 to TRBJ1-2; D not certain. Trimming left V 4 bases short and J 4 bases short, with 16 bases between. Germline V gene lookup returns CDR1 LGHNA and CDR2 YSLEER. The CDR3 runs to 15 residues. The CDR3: CASSRTIEQFYGYTF. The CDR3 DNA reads TGCGCCAGCAGCCGCACGATCGAACAGTTCTATGGCTACACCTTC.

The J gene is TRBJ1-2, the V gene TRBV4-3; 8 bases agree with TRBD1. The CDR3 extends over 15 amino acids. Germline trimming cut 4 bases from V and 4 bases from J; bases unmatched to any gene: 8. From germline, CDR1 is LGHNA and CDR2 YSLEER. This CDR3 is CASSLGTGRFYGYTF. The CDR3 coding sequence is TGCGCCAGCAGCCTCGGGACAGGCCGCTTCTATGGCTACACCTTC.

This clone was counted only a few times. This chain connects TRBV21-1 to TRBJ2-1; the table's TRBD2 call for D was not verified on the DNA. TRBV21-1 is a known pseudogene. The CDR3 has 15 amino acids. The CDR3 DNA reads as TGTGCCAGCACCCCCCTCCGACGCGTTAGGAGTGAGCAGTTCTTC. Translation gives CASTPLRRVRSEQFF.

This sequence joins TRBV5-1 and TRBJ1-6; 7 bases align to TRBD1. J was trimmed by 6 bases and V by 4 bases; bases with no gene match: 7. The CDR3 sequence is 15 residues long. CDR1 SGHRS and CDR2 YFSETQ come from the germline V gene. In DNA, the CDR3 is TGCGCCAGCAGCCCCTCGACAGGGCCTAATTCACCCCTCCACTTT. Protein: CASSPSTGPNSPLHF.

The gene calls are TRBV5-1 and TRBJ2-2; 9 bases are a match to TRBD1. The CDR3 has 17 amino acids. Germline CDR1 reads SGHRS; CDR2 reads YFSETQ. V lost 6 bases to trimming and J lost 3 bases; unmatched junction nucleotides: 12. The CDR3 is CASNQQPWTGDTGELFF. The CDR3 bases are TGCGCCAGCAACCAACAACCATGGACAGGGGACACCGGGGAGCTGTTTTTT.

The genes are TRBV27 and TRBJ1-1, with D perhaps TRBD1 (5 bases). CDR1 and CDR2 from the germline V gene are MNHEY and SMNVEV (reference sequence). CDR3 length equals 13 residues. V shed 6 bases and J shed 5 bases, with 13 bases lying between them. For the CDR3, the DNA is TGTGCCAGCAGATTCAGGGTCCTGACTGAAGCTTTCTTT. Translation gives CASRFRVLTEAFF.

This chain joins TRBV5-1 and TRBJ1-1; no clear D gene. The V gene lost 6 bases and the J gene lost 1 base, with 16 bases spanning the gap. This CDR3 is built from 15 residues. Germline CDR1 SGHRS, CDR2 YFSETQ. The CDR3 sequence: CASTSLGSQNTEAFF. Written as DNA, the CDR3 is TGCGCCAGCACCTCACTCGGCAGCCAGAACACTGAAGCTTTCTTT.

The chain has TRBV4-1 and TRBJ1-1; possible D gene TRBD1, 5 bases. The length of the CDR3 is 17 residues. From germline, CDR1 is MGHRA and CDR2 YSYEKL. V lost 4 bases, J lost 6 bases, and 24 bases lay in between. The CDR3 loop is CASSPGPGKSRGAEAFF. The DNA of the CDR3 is TGCGCCAGCAGCCCCGGCCCCGGGAAATCCCGGGGGGCTGAAGCTTTCTTT.

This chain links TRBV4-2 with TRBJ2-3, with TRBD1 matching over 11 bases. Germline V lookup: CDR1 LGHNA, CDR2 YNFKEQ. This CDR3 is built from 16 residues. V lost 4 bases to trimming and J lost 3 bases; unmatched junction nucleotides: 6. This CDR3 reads CASSPGGQGGTDTQYF. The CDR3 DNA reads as TGTGCCAGCAGCCCTGGGGGACAGGGGGGGACAGATACGCAGTATTTT.

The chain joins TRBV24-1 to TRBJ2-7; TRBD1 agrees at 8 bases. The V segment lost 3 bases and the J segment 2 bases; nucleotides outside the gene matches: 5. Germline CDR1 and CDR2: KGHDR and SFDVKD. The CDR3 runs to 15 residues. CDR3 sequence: CATSDPRTGPYEQYF. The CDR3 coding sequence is TGTGCCACCAGTGATCCCCGGACAGGGCCCTACGAGCAGTACTTC.

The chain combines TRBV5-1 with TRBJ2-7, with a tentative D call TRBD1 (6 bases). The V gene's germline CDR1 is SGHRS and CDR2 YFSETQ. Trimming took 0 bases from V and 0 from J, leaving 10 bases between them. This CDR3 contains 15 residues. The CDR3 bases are TGCGCCAGCAGCTTGGCCACAGGGAGCTCCTACGAGCAGTACTTC. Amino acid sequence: CASSLATGSSYEQYF.

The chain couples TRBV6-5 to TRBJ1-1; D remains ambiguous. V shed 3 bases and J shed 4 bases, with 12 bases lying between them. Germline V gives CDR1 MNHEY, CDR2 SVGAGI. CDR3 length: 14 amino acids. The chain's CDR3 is CASSYYGGGTEAFF. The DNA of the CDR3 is TGTGCCAGCAGTTATTACGGCGGAGGCACTGAAGCTTTCTTT.

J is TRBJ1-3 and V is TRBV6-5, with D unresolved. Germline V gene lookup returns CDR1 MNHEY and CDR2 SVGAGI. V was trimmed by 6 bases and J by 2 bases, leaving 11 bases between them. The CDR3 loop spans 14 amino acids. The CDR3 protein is CASSPARTGNTIYF. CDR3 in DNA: TGTGCCAGCAGCCCGGCCCGGACTGGAAACACCATATATTTT.

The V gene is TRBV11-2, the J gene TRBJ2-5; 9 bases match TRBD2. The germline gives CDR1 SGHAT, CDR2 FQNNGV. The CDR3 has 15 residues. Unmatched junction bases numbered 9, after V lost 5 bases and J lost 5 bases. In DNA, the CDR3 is TGTGCCAGCAGCCGCCCAGCGGGAGGTATTGAGACCCAGTACTTC. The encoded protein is CASSRPAGGIETQYF.

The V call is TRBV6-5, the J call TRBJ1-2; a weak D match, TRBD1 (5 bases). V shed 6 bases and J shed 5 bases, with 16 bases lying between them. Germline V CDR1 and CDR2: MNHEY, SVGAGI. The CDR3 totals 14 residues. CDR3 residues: CASRGGGTGYGYTF. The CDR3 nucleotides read TGTGCCAGCAGGGGAGGAGGGACGGGTTATGGCTACACCTTC.

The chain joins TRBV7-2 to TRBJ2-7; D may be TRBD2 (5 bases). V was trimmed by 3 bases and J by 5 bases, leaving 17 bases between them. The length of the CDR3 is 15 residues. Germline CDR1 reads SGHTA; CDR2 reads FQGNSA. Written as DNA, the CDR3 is TGTGCCAGCAGCTTCGACGCTAGCCGGTCCGACGAGCAGTACTTC. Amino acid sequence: CASSFDASRSDEQYF.

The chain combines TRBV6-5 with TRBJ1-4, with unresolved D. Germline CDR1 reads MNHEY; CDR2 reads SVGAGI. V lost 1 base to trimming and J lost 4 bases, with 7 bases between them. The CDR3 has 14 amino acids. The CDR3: CASSYLENNEKLFF. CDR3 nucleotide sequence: TGTGCCAGCAGTTACTTGGAAAATAATGAAAAACTGTTTTTT.

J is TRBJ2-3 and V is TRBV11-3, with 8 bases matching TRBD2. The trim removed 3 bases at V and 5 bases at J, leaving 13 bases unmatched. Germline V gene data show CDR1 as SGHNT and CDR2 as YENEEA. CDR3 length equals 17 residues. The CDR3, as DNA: TGTGCCAGCAGCTTGTGGACTAGCTTGGGTGGAGGAGATACGCAGTATTTT. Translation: CASSLWTSLGGGDTQYF.

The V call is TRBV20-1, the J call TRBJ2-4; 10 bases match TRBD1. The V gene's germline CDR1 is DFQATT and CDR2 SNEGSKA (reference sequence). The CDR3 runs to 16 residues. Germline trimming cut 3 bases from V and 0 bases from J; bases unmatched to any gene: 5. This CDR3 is CSASRQGAGAKNIQYF. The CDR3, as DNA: TGCAGTGCTAGTAGACAGGGGGCAGGAGCCAAAAACATTCAGTACTTC.

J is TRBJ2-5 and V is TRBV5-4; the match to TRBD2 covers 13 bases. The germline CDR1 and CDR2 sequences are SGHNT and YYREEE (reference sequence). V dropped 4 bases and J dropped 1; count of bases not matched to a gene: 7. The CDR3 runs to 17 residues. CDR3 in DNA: TGTGCCAGCAGCCGAATGACTAGCGGGAGGTCCCAAGAGACCCAGTACTTC. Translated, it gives CASSRMTSGRSQETQYF.

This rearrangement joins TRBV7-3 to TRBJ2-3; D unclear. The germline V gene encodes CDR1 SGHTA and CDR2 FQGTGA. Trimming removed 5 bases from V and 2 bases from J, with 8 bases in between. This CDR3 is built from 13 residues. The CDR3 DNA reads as TGTGCCAGCAGCCCGTATATCACAGATACGCAGTATTTT. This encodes CASSPYITDTQYF.